The present entry profiles one T cell receptor (beta chain) with its context. The antigen is not known. The table came from immunoSEQ multiplex PCR; TCRdb's copy has only in-frame clones and leaves some out. The sample includes 13,000 or so clones, about 91% of them seen just once. This sample is part of a study of PD-1 blockade in classical Hodgkin lymphoma. General study findings and limits: Complete responders had baseline diversity similar to newly diagnosed patients.

Brentuximab vedotin exposure varied, and every patient relapsed after autologous stem cell transplantation. The CDR3 is made up of 14 amino acids. In germline, CDR1 is SGHNT, CDR2 YYREEE (reference sequence). V lost 10 bases and J 4 bases, leaving 18 bases between the germline ends. This TCR came from a human donor with classical Hodgkin lymphoma. The starting material was peripheral blood mononuclear cells (PBMCs), obtained at baseline. The chain couples TRBV5-4 to TRBJ2-1; no clear D. CDR3 DNA sequence: TGTGCCTGCACCGCAGACGGATTTTACAATGAGCAGTTCTTC. This sequence encodes CACTADGFYNEQFF.